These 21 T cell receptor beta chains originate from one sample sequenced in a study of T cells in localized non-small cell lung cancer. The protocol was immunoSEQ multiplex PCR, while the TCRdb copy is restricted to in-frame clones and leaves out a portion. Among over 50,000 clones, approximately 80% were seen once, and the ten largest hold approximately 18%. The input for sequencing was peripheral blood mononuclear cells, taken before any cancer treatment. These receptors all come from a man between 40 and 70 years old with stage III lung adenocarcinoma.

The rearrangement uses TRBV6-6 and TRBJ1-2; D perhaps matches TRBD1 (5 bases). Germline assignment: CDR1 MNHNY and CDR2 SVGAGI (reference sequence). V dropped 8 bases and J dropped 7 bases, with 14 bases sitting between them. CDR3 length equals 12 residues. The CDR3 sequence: CASGTAGSGYTF. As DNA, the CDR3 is TGTGCCAGCGGGACGGCCGGTAGTGGCTACACCTTC.

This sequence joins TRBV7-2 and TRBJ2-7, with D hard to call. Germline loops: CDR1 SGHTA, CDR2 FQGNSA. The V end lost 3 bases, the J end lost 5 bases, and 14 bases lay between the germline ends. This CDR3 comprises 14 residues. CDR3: CASSFSAIYHEQYF. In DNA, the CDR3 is TGTGCCAGCAGCTTTTCGGCCATATACCACGAGCAGTACTTC.

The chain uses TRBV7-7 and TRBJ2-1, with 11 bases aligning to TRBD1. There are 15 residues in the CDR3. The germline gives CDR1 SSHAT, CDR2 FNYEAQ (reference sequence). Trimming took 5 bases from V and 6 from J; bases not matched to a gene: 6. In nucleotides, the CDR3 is TGTGCCAGCAGCCAAGGGACAGGGGGAGTCAATGAGCAGTTCTTC. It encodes CASSQGTGGVNEQFF. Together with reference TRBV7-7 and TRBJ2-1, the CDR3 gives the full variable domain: GAGVSQSPRYKVTKRGQDVTLRCDPISSHATLYWYQQALGQGPEFLTYFNYEAQPDKSGLPSDRFSAERPEGSISTLTIQRTEQRDSAMYRCASSQGTGGVNEQFFGPGTRLTVL.

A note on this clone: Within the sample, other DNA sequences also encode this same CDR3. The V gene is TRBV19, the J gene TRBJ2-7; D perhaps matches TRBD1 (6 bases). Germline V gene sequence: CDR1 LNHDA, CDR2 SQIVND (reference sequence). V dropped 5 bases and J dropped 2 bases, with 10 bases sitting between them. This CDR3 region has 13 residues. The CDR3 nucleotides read TGTGCCAGTAGTCCGGGACAAACCTACGAGCAGTACTTC. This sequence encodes CASSPGQTYEQYF.

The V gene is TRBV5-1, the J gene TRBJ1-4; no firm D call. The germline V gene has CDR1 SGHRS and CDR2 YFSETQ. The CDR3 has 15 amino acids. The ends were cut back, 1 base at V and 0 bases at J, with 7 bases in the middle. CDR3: CASSLSPSTNEKLFF. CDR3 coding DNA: TGCGCCAGCAGCTTGAGTCCCTCAACTAATGAAAAACTGTTTTTT.

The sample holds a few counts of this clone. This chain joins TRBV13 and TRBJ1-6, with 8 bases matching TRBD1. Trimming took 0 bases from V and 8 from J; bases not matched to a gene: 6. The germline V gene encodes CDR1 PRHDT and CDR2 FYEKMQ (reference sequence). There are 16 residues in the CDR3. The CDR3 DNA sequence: TGTGCCAGCAGCTTAGGTGCAGGGGGCGCGGATTCACCCCTCCACTTT. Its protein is CASSLGAGGADSPLHF.

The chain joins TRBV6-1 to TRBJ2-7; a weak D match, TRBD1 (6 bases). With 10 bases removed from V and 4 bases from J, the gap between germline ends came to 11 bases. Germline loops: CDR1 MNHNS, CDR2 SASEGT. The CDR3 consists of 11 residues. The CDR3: CATTGLYEQYF. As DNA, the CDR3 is TGTGCCACCACAGGGTTATACGAGCAGTACTTC.

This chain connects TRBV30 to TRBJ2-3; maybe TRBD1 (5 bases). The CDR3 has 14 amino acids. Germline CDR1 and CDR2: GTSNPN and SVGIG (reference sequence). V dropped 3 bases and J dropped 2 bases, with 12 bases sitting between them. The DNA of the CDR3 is TGTGCCTGGAGAGGGGATAGCCCCACAGATACGCAGTATTTT. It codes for CAWRGDSPTDTQYF.

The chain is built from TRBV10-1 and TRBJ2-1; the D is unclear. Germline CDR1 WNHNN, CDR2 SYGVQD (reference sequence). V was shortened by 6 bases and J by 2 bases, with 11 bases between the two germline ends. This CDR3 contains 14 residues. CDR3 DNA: TGCGCCAGCAGCCTGCCTGGGGCCTACAATGAGCAGTTCTTC. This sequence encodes CASSLPGAYNEQFF.

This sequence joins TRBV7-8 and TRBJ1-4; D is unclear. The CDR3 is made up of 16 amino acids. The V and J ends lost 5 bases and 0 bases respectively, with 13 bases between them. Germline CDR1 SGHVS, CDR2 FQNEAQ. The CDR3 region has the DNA TGTGCCAGCAGCCCGAGGACCGACGCAACTAATGAAAAACTGTTTTTT. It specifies CASSPRTDATNEKLFF.

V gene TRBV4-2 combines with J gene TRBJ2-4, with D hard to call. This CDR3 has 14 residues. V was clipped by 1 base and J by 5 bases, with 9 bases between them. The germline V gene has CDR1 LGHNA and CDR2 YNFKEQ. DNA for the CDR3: TGTGCCAGCAGCCAAGTCGATGGCGAAAACATTCAGTACTTC. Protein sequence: CASSQVDGENIQYF.

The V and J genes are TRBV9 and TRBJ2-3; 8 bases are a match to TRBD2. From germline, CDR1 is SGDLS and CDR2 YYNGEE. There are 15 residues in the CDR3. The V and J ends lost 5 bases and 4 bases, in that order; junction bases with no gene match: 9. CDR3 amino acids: CASRGAGATPDTQYF. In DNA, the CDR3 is TGTGCCAGCAGGGGAGCGGGAGCCACACCAGATACGCAGTATTTT.

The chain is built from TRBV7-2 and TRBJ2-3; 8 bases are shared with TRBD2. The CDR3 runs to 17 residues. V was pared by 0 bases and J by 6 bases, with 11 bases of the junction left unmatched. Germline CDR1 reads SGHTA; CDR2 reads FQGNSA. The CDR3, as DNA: TGTGCCAGCAGCTTAGCGGCTCCGGGAGGGGGTGGGGATACGCAGTATTTT. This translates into CASSLAAPGGGGDTQYF.

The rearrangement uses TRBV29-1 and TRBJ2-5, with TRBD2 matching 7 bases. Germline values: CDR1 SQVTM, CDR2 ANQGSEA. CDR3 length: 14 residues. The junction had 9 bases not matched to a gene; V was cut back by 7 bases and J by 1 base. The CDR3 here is CSAASRGVQETQYF. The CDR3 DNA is TGCAGCGCAGCCTCCCGGGGGGTCCAAGAGACCCAGTACTTC.

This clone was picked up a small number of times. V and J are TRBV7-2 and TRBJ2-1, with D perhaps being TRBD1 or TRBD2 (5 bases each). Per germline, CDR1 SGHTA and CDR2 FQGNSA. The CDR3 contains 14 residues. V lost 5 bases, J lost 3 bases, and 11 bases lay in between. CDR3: CASSLRDRYNEQFF. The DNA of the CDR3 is TGTGCCAGCAGCCTCAGGGACCGCTACAATGAGCAGTTCTTC.

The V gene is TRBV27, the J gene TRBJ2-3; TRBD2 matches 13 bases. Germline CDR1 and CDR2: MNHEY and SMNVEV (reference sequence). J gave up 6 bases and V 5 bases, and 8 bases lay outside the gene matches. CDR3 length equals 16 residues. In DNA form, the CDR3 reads TGTGCCAGCAGTCCCTGGACTAGCGGGGGCTGGGATACGCAGTATTTT. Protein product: CASSPWTSGGWDTQYF.

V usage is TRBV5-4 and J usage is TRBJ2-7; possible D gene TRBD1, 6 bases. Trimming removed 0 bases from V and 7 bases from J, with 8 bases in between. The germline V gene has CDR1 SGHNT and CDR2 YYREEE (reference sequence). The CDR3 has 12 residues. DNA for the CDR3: TGTGCCAGCAGCTTGGGAACAGGGGAGCAGTACTTC. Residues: CASSLGTGEQYF.

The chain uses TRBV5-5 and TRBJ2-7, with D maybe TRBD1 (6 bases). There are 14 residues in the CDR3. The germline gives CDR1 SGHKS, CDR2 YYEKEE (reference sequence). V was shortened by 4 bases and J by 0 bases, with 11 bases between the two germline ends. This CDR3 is CASSATGSSYEQYF. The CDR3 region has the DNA TGTGCCAGCAGCGCTACAGGGAGCTCCTACGAGCAGTACTTC.

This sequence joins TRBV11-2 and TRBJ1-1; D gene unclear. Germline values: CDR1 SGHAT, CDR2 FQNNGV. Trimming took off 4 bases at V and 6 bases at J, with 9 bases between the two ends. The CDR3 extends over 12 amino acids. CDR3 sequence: CASSWRAAEAFF. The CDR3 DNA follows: TGTGCCAGCAGCTGGAGGGCCGCTGAAGCTTTCTTT.

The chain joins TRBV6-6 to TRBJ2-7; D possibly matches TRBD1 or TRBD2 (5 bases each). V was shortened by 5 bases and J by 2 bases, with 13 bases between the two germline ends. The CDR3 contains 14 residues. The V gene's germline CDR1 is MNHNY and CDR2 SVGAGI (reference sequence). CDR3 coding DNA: TGTGCCAGCAGTCCCGAGGGGTGGACCTACGAGCAGTACTTC. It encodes CASSPEGWTYEQYF.

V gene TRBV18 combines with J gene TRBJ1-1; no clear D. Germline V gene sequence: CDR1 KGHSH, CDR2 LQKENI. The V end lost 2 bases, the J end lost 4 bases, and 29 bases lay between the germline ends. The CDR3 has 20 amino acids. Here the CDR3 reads CASSPRSMATGEGGSTEAFF. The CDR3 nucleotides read TGTGCCAGCTCACCAAGGAGTATGGCTACCGGGGAGGGCGGCAGCACTGAAGCTTTCTTT.